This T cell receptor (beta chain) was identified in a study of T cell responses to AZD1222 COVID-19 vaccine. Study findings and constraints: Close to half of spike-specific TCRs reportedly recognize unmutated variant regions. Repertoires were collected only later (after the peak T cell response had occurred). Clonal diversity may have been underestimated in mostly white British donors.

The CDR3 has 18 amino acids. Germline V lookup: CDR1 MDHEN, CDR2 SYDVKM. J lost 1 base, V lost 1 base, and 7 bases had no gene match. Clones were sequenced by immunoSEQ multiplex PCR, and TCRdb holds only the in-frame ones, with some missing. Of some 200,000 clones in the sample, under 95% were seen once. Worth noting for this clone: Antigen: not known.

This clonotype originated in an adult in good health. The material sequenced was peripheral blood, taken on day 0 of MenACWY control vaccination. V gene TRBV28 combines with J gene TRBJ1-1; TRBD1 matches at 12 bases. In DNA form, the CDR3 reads TGTGCCAGCAGTTTATCCGGGACAGGGGGCGGTCGGAACACTGAAGCTTTCTTT. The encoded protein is CASSLSGTGGGRNTEAFF. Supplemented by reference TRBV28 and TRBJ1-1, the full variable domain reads DVKVTQSSRYLVKRTGEKVFLECVQDMDHENMFWYRQDPGLGLRLIYFSYDVKMKEKGDIPEGYSVSREKKERFSLILESASTNQTSMYLCASSLSGTGGGRNTEAFFGQGTRLTVV.